This passage covers 14 T cell receptor beta chains from one sample sequenced in a study of identical twins. TCRdb analysed the 5' RACE reads with MiXCR anew, one entry per CDR3 protein. The sample lists some 630,000 distinct CDR3 sequences, 7.1% occurring once. The sample also formed part of further work on yellow fever vaccine responses in identical twins.

Sequenced material: PBMCs. These receptors were taken from a woman under 30 in good health.

This clonotype was picked up a small number of times. The chain recombines TRBV12-3 or TRBV12-4 with TRBJ1-1; 7 bases line up with TRBD1. With V trimmed by 6 bases and J by 6 bases, 10 bases remained unmatched. The CDR3 consists of 14 residues. The CDR3 spells CASSEAGGSPEAFF. For the CDR3, the DNA is TGTGCCAGCAGCGAAGCAGGGGGGAGTCCTGAAGCTTTCTTT.

This clonotype occurred a few times. The chain uses TRBV6-2 or TRBV6-3 and TRBJ2-1, with 11 bases identical to TRBD1. With 6 bases clipped from V and 5 bases from J, the junction kept 12 bases outside the gene matches. CDR3 length equals 17 residues. CDR1 MNHEY and CDR2 SVGEGT come from the germline V gene. CDR3: CASRKDRGQGGHNEQFF. The CDR3 DNA is TGTGCCAGCAGAAAGGACAGGGGGCAAGGGGGGCACAATGAGCAGTTCTTC.

The chain couples TRBV5-1 to TRBJ2-1; D remains ambiguous. This CDR3 has 15 amino acids. Per the germline V gene, CDR1 is SGHRS and CDR2 is YFSETQ. The V and J ends lost 3 bases and 1 base respectively, with 11 bases between them. The CDR3 bases are TGCGCCAGCAGCTCCTCAGGAGCTTCCTACAATGAGCAGTTCTTC. Translating it yields CASSSSGASYNEQFF.

The gene calls are TRBV5-1 and TRBJ2-7; 9 bases map to TRBD1. CDR3 length: 14 amino acids. Germline V CDR1 and CDR2: SGHRS, YFSETQ. The V and J ends lost 0 bases and 4 bases, in that order; junction bases with no gene match: 2. CDR3 amino acids: CASSLEGQGYEQYF. DNA for the CDR3: TGCGCCAGCAGCTTGGAGGGACAGGGTTACGAGCAGTACTTC.

This clonotype was seen ten or more times. The chain uses TRBV6-5 and TRBJ1-1; D may be TRBD1 (5 bases). V dropped 0 bases and J dropped 6 bases, with 14 bases sitting between them. The germline CDR1 and CDR2 sequences are MNHEY and SVGAGI. This CDR3 has 15 amino acids. The CDR3 sequence is CASSYSTGVGAEAFF. CDR3 nucleotide sequence: TGTGCCAGCAGTTACTCGACGGGGGTCGGGGCTGAAGCTTTCTTT.

This clonotype occurred once. The chain couples TRBV3-1 to TRBJ2-2; the D is unclear. The germline gives CDR1 LGHDT, CDR2 YNNKEL (reference sequence). CDR3 length equals 14 residues. The V and J ends lost 5 bases and 7 bases respectively, with 14 bases between them. CDR3 protein: CASSTWTLIGELFF. CDR3 bases: TGTGCCAGCAGCACCTGGACGTTAATCGGGGAGCTGTTTTTT.

This clonotype turned up a few times. CDR3 region: CASRSGQGATDTQYF. For the CDR3, the DNA is TGCGCCAGCAGATCGGGACAGGGGGCAACAGATACGCAGTATTTT. This chain connects TRBV5-1 to TRBJ2-3; 12 bases agree with TRBD1. V lost 5 bases and J lost 3; bases outside the gene matches: 4. The germline V gene has CDR1 SGHRS and CDR2 YFSETQ. CDR3 length equals 15 residues.

The chain is built from TRBV5-6 and TRBJ2-7, with D uncertain. With 0 bases removed from V and 3 bases from J, the gap between germline ends came to 7 bases. Germline V CDR1 and CDR2: SGHDT, YYEEEE. This CDR3 is 13 amino acids long. As DNA, the CDR3 is TGTGCCAGCAGCTTGGGCATCCTCTACGAGCAGTACGTC. Its protein is CASSLGILYEQYV.

The chain is built from TRBV5-1 and TRBJ2-1, with no clear D. V gave up 2 bases and J gave up 6 bases, with 9 bases separating them. CDR1 is SGHRS and CDR2 is YFSETQ in the germline V gene. The CDR3 length is 13 residues. This CDR3 reads CASSLRPFNEQFF. In DNA, the CDR3 is TGCGCCAGCAGCTTAAGACCCTTCAATGAGCAGTTCTTC. Variable domain in full (rest from reference TRBV5-1 and TRBJ2-1): KAGVTQTPRYLIKTRGQQVTLSCSPISGHRSVSWYQQTPGQGLQFLFEYFSETQRNKGNFPGRFSGRQFSNSRSEMNVSTLELGDSALYLCASSLRPFNEQFFGPGTRLTVL.

This chain uses TRBV29-1 with TRBJ2-2, with no clear D. Germline lookup yields CDR1 SQVTM and CDR2 ANQGSEA. Trimming took off 3 bases at V and 6 bases at J, with 8 bases between the two ends. This CDR3 is 12 amino acids long. CDR3 bases: TGCAGCGTTGATCCCGGGCCCGGGGAGCTGTTTTTT. Its translation is CSVDPGPGELFF.

This clonotype was recorded many times. This rearrangement joins TRBV28 to TRBJ1-3; D not resolved. Between the trimmed V and J ends, which lost 2 bases and 2 bases, there was a span of 4 bases. The CDR3 spans 13 residues. Germline-derived CDR1 and CDR2 are MDHEN and SYDVKM. The CDR3 DNA reads TGTGCCAGCAGTTTAAGGGCTGGAAACACCATATATTTT. Protein: CASSLRAGNTIYF.

This clonotype was observed many times. The J gene is TRBJ1-1, the V gene TRBV12-3 or TRBV12-4, with D perhaps matching TRBD1 (6 bases). V lost 6 bases to trimming and J lost 1 base, with 9 bases between them. The CDR3 totals 13 residues. CDR3 nucleotide sequence: TGTGCCAGCAGCCCGACAGGGAACACTGAAGCTTTCTTT. This sequence encodes CASSPTGNTEAFF.

V is TRBV3-1 and J is TRBJ2-5, with no clear D. V was trimmed by 4 bases and J by 5 bases, leaving 20 bases between them. CDR3 length: 16 amino acids. CDR1 LGHDT and CDR2 YNNKEL come from the germline V gene (reference sequence). In nucleotides, the CDR3 is TGTGCCAGCAGCCTCCACGGCACCCCCTCTGGGGAGACCCAGTACTTC. Amino acid sequence: CASSLHGTPSGETQYF.

At least ten counts were recorded for this clonotype. V gene TRBV12-3 or TRBV12-4 combines with J gene TRBJ2-2; weak D call: TRBD1 (6 bases). The CDR3 totals 14 residues. The V and J ends lost 7 bases and 3 bases respectively, with 12 bases between them. The CDR3 here is CASTESGDTGELFF. Written as DNA, the CDR3 is TGTGCCAGCACCGAATCAGGGGACACCGGGGAGCTGTTTTTT.